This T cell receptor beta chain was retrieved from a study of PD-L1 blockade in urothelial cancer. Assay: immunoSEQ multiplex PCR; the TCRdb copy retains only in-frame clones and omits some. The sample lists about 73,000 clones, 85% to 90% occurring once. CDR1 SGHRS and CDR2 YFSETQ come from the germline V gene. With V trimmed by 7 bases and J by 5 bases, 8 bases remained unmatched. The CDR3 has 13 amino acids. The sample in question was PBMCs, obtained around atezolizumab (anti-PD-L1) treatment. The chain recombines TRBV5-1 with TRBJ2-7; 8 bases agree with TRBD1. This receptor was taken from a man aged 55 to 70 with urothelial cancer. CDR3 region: CASGEGQGDEQYF. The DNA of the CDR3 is TGCGCCAGCGGTGAAGGACAGGGCGACGAGCAGTACTTC. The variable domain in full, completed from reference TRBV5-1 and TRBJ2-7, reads KAGVTQTPRYLIKTRGQQVTLSCSPISGHRSVSWYQQTPGQGLQFLFEYFSETQRNKGNFPGRFSGRQFSNSRSEMNVSTLELGDSALYLCASGEGQGDEQYFGPGTRLTVT.